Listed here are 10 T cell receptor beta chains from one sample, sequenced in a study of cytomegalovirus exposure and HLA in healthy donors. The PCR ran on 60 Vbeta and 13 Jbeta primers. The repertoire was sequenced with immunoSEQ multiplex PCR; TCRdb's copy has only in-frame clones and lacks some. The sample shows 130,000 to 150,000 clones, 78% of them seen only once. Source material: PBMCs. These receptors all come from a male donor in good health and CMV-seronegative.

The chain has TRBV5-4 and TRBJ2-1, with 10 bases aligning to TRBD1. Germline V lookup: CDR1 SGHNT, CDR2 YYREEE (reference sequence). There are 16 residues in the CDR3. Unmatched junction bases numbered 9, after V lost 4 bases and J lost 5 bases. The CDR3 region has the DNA TGTGCCAGCAGCCTGCCGGGACAGGGGTCCCACAATGAGCAGTTCTTC. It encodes CASSLPGQGSHNEQFF.

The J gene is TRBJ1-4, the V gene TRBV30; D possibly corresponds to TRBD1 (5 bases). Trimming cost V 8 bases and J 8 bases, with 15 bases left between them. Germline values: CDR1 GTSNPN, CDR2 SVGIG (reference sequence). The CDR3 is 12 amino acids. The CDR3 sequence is CAGQGRGEKLFF. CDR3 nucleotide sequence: TGTGCCGGTCAGGGACGGGGGGAAAAACTGTTTTTT.

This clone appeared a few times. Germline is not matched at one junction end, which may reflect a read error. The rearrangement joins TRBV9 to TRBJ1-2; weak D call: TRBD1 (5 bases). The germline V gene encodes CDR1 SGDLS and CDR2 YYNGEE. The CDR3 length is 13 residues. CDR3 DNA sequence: TGTGCCAGCACGCAGGAGGGGTACTATGGCTACCCCTTC. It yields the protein CASTQEGYYGYPF.

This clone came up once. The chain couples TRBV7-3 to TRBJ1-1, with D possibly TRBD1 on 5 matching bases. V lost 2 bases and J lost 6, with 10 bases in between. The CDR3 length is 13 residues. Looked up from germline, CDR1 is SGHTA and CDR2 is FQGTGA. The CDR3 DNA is TGTGCCAGCAGCTTAGACAGAGTCTCTGAAGCTTTCTTT. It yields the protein CASSLDRVSEAFF.

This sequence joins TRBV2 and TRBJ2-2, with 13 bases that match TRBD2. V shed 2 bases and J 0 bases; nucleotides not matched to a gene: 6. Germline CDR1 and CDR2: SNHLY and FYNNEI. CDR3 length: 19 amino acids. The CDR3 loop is CASSESWTSGGPNTGELFF. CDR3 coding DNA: TGTGCCAGCAGTGAATCTTGGACTAGCGGGGGTCCGAACACCGGGGAGCTGTTTTTT.

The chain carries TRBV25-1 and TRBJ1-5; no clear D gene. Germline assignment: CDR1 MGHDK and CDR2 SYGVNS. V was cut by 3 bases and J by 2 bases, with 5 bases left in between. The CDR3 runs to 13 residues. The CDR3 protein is CASSDSGNQPQHF. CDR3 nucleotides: TGTGCCAGCAGTGACAGCGGCAATCAGCCCCAGCATTTT.

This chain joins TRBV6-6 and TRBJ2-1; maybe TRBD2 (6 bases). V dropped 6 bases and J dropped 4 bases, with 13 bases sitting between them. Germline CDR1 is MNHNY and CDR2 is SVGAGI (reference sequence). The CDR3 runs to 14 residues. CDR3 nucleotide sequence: TGTGCCAGCAGACTCTCTAGCGCGTACAATGAGCAGTTCTTC. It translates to CASRLSSAYNEQFF.

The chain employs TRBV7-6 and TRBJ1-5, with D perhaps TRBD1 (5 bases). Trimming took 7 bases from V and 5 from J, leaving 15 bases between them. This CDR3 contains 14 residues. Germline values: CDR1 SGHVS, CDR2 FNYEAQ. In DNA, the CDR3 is TGTGCCAGCACCCTGGACCCGGGGGATCAGCCCCAGCATTTT. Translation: CASTLDPGDQPQHF. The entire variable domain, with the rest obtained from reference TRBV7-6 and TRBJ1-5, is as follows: GAGVSQSPRYKVTKRGQDVALRCDPISGHVSLYWYRQALGQGPEFLTYFNYEAQQDKSGLPNDRFSAERPEGSISTLTIQRTEQRDSAMYRCASTLDPGDQPQHFGDGTRLSIL.

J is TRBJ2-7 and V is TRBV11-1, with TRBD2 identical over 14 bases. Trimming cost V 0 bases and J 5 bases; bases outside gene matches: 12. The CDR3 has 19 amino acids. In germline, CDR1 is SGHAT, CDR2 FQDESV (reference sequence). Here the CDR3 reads CASSLAGTSGSSFLHEQYF. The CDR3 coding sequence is TGTGCCAGCAGCTTAGCGGGGACTAGCGGGAGTTCGTTTCTCCACGAGCAGTACTTC.

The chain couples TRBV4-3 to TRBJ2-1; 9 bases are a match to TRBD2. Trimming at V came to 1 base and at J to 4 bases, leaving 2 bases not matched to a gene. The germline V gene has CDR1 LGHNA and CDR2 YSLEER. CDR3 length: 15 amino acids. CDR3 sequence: CASSQGTSDYNEQFF. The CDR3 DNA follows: TGCGCCAGCAGCCAAGGGACTAGCGATTACAATGAGCAGTTCTTC.